This T cell receptor (beta chain) was obtained from a study of blood T cell repertoires in COVID-19. Across the study: COVID-19 samples collected from the United States, Italy and Spain covered acute and convalescent phases.

Germline V gene lookup returns CDR1 LNHDA and CDR2 SQIVND (reference sequence). The CDR3 spans 14 residues. The V end lost 3 bases, the J end lost 1 base, and 10 bases lay between the germline ends. This clone has a single count. TCRdb's table, derived via immunoSEQ multiplex PCR, lists solely in-frame clones and lacks some. Of some 27,000 clones in the sample, around 86% are singletons; the top ten hold approximately 12%. Sequencing was done on a sample of peripheral blood. The sequence came from a human donor in a cohort sampled during active COVID-19. The donor label of this sample is uncertain. This chain connects TRBV19 to TRBJ2-7; maybe TRBD1 (5 bases). CDR3 loop: CASSMTAPSYEQYF. The CDR3 bases are TGTGCCAGTAGTATGACAGCTCCTTCCTACGAGCAGTACTTC.